This is a list of T cell receptor beta chains from one sample in a study of Graves' ophthalmopathy and Graves' hyperthyroidism. MiXCR, applied by TCRdb to the multiplex PCR reads, yields one record per CDR3 protein. Of over a million distinct CDR3 sequences detected, roughly two fifths appear once; the ten largest clones hold around 10%. What was sequenced was peripheral blood or thyroid tissue (not recorded which). These receptors all come from an adult man with Graves' hyperthyroidism. Both conserved end residues are trimmed from each CDR3. Expanded clones get a size class; other rows say once, few or many, or leave the size out.

-,TRBJ2-5,TRBV7-2,ASSFFPGQGARETQY
many,TRBJ1-6,TRBV7-2,ASSLRQGGHLH
-,TRBJ1-2,TRBV5-1,ASSGGQGSDGYT
-,TRBJ1-3,TRBV12-3/TRBV12-4,ASSRITGGNTIY
many,TRBJ1-2,TRBV9,ASSVASSPYGYT
-,TRBJ1-5,TRBV7-8,ASSQGQGPQAPQH
many,TRBJ2-7,TRBV4-1,ASSQEAQDEQY
few,TRBJ2-7,TRBV5-5,ASSYTGAWEQY
many,TRBJ2-6,TRBV12-3/TRBV12-4,ASGSEVPADSGANVLT
many,TRBJ2-7,TRBV5-1,ASQPQGAGDEQY
-,TRBJ2-2,TRBV20-1,SARPDARDTGELF
-,TRBJ2-3,TRBV2,ASSLGRTSTDTQY
many,TRBJ2-5,TRBV5-1,ASSPSLQTQY
few,TRBJ2-7,TRBV20-1,SSRESGEQY
many,TRBJ1-6,TRBV20-1,SAPNLNSPLH
many,TRBJ2-7,TRBV12-3/TRBV12-4,ASGTNYEQY
-,TRBJ1-3,TRBV18,ASSPSKSGNTIY
-,TRBJ1-5,TRBV4-1,ASSPGTGDNQPQH
-,TRBJ2-5,TRBV7-9,ASSSASGTTQRAQY
-,TRBJ2-5,TRBV19,ASRRRDRVGETQY
few,TRBJ2-5,TRBV5-4,ASSFGLRARETQY
-,TRBJ2-5,TRBV10-2,ASRSEGWTGELY
-,TRBJ1-4,TRBV28,ASVGGQTVKLF
-,TRBJ2-2,TRBV5-4,ASSHAGGRNGELF
many,TRBJ1-6,TRBV7-9,ASSYQGHNSPLH
many,TRBJ2-7,TRBV15,ATSTEATTFYEQY
few,TRBJ2-7,TRBV5-4,ASSQALAGYNEQY
many,TRBJ1-1,TRBV19,ASSIVPGQNTEAF
few,TRBJ1-2,TRBV5-1,ASSLATGGLLLPKANYGYT
-,TRBJ2-5,TRBV12-3/TRBV12-4,ASSGTVTQETQC
-,TRBJ2-6,TRBV7-9,ASSLGYRGTEA
few,TRBJ1-3,TRBV7-2,ASSPDRGGNTIY
-,TRBJ2-5,TRBV6-5,ASSSLAGGGTQY
-,TRBJ2-7,TRBV2,ASSEAGLAHYEQY
many,TRBJ1-2,TRBV10-3,ASSDRANGYT
-,TRBJ1-5,TRBV12-3/TRBV12-4,ASTFWGTGANQPQH
once,TRBJ2-7,TRBV9,ASSVSGRASGQY
-,TRBJ2-5,TRBV20-1,SARDMGGMETQY
-,TRBJ1-1,TRBV6-2/TRBV6-3,ASSYVPREAF
many,TRBJ2-5,TRBV13,ASSSDRVATQY
few,TRBJ1-2,TRBV19,ASSIIAQGLRGYT
-,TRBJ1-1,TRBV6-1,ASSTSDRGRTEAF
-,TRBJ2-5,TRBV29-1,SVVGGLPTETQY
-,TRBJ2-7,TRBV7-2,ASSFSQGTCCYEQY
-,TRBJ1-3,TRBV10-3,AISVGGRGQGNTIY
many,TRBJ1-3,TRBV20-1,SASPGGGNTIY
-,TRBJ2-5,TRBV5-1,ARSLLGDKYQETQY